This T cell receptor (beta chain) comes out of a study of blood T cell repertoires in COVID-19. This clone was picked up a small number of times. As processed by the authors: Amplified reference gene primers provided the basis for estimating nucleated cell counts. Profiling relied on immunoSEQ multiplex PCR, and the TCRdb table lists in-frame clones only, not all of them. The DNA was the basis for D and trimming; V, J and clone size are from that table. The sample carries 52,000 or so clones, around 90% recorded once. CDR3 size: 14 residues. CDR1 and CDR2 (germline): SGHNT, YYREEE (reference sequence). V lost 0 bases, J lost 5 bases, and 8 bases lay in between.

The TCR originated in a human donor in a cohort sampled during active COVID-19. The sequencing input was peripheral blood. The rearrangement uses TRBV5-4 and TRBJ2-2, with D hard to call. CDR3 nucleotide sequence: TGTGCCAGCAGCTTGGCGAGGCAGACCGGGGAGCTGTTTTTT. Amino acids: CASSLARQTGELFF.